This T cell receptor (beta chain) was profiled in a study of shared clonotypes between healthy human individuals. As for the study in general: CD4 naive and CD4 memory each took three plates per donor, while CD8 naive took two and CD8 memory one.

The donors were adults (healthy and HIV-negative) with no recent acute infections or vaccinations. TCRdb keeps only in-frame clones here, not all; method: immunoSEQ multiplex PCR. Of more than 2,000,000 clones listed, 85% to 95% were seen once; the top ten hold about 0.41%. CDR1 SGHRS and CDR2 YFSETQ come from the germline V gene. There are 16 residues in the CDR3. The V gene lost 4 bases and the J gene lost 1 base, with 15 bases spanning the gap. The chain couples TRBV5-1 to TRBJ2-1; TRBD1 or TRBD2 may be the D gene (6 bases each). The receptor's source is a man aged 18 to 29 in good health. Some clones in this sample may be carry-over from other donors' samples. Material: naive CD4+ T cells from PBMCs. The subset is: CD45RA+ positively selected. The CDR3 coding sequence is TGCGCCAGCAGCACCACGGGGGCATCTTCCTACAATGAGCAGTTCTTC. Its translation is CASSTTGASSYNEQFF.